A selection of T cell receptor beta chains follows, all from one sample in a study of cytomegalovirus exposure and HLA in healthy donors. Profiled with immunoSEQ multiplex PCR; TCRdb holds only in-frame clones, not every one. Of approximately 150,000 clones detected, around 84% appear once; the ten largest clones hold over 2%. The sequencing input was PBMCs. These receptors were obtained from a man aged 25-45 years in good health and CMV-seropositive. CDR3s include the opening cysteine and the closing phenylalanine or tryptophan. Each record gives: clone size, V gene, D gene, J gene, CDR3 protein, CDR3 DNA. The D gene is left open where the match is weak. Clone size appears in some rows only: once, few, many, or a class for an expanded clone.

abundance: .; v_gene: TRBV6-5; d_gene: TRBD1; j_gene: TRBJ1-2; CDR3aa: CASSTSGGANYGYTF; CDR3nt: TGTGCCAGCAGTACATCAGGGGGAGCTAACTATGGCTACACCTTC
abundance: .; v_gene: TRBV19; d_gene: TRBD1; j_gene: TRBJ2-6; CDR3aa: CASRDRGLGANVLTF; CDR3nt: TGTGCCAGTAGGGACAGGGGGCTTGGGGCCAACGTCCTGACTTTC
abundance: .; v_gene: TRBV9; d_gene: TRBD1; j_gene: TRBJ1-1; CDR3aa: CASSVKGDSLNTEAFF; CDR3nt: TGTGCCAGCAGCGTAAAAGGGGACAGTCTGAACACTGAAGCTTTCTTT
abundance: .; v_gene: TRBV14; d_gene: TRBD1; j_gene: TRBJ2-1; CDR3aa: CASSLRTGSHNEQFF; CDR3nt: TGTGCCAGCAGCCTCCGGACAGGGTCCCACAATGAGCAGTTCTTC
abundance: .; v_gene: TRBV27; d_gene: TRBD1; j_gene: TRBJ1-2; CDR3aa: CASRRQGTYGYTF; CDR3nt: TGTGCCAGCAGGAGACAGGGCACCTATGGCTACACCTTC
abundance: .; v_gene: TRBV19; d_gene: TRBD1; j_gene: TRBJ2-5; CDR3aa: CASSSDREETQYF; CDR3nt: TGTGCCAGTAGTTCGGACAGGGAAGAGACCCAGTACTTC
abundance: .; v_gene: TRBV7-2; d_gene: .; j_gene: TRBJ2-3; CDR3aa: CASSLEATAGGTDTQYF; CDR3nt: TGTGCCAGCAGCTTGGAGGCTACGGCTGGGGGCACAGATACGCAGTATTTT
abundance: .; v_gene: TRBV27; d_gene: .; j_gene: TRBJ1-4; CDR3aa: CASSEGGGELFF; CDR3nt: TGTGCCAGCAGTGAGGGGGGGGGAGAACTGTTTTTT
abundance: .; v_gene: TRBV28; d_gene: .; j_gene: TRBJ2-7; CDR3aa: CASSFRGAGYEQYF; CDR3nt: TGTGCCAGCAGTTTCCGCGGGGCGGGCTACGAGCAGTACTTC
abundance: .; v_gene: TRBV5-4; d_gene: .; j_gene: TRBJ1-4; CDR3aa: CASSWTAGEKLFF; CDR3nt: TGTGCCAGCAGTTGGACAGCCGGGGAAAAACTGTTTTTT
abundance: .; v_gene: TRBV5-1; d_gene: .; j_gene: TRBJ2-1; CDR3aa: CASSLGGQPYNEQFF; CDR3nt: TGCGCCAGCAGCTTGGGGGGGCAGCCTTACAATGAGCAGTTCTTC
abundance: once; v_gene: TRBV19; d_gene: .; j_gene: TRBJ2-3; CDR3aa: CASNSGSLDTQYF; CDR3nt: TGTGCCAGTAATAGCGGATCGTTGGATACGCAGTATTTT
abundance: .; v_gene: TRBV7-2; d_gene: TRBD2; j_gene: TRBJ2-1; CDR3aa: CAIPGRTSGYNEQFF; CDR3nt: TGTGCCATCCCGGGCCGGACTAGCGGCTACAATGAGCAGTTCTTC
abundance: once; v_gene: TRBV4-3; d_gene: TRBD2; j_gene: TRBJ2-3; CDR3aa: CASSQASRLAGTDTQYF; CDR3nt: TGCGCCAGCAGCCAGGCTTCTAGACTAGCTGGCACAGATACGCAGTATTTT
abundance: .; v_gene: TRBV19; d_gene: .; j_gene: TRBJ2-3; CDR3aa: CASSTTEGFTDTQYF; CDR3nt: TGTGCCAGTAGCACGACAGAAGGTTTCACAGATACGCAGTATTTT
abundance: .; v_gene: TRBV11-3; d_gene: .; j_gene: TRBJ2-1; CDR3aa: CASSLGLTARNEQFF; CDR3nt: TGTGCCAGCAGCTTAGGACTGACAGCACGCAATGAGCAGTTCTTC